Listed here are 20 T cell receptor beta chains from one sample, sequenced in a study of cytomegalovirus exposure and HLA in healthy donors. PCR amplification relied on 60 Vbeta primers (plus 13 Jbeta primers). The method was immunoSEQ multiplex PCR; TCRdb's version includes in-frame clones alone and lacks a portion of them. The sample contains around 140,000 clones, 70% to 80% of which appear only once. The sample taken for sequencing was PBMCs. The source of these receptors is a woman in her sixties in good health and CMV-seronegative.

The V gene is TRBV18, the J gene TRBJ1-2; 9 bases are shared with TRBD1. The CDR3 has 19 residues. Germline lookup yields CDR1 KGHSH and CDR2 LQKENI. The V gene end was trimmed by 1 base and the J gene end by 0 bases; junction bases not matched to a gene: 12. The CDR3 nucleotides read TGTGCCAGCTCACCACTGGGGACAGGGAGGTTCCCAACTAACTATGGCTACACCTTC. Amino acids: CASSPLGTGRFPTNYGYTF.

In DNA, the CDR3 is TGTGCCAGTAGCAGACAGGGGACTTATTCACCCCTCCACTTT. Protein sequence: CASSRQGTYSPLHF. V and J are TRBV19 and TRBJ1-6; 8 positions match TRBD1. CDR1 and CDR2 from the germline V gene are LNHDA and SQIVND (reference sequence). CDR3 length: 14 residues. V was clipped by 6 bases and J by 8 bases; unmatched bases: 6.

The genes are TRBV27 and TRBJ2-3; TRBD1 might be the D (5 bases). Germline V gene sequence: CDR1 MNHEY, CDR2 SMNVEV (reference sequence). This CDR3 comprises 13 residues. With 11 bases removed from V and 2 bases from J, the gap between germline ends came to 14 bases. The CDR3 reads CASRAQPTDTQYF. DNA for the CDR3: TGTGCCTCCAGGGCCCAGCCCACAGATACGCAGTATTTT.

V and J are TRBV30 and TRBJ1-4; D gene ambiguous. From germline, CDR1 is GTSNPN and CDR2 SVGIG (reference sequence). Deletions cut 2 bases from V and 7 bases from J, with 8 bases between. The length of the CDR3 is 12 residues. The DNA of the CDR3 is TGTGCCTGGAGTTCGGCGGGTGAAAAACTGTTTTTT. Translated, it gives CAWSSAGEKLFF.

The J gene is TRBJ1-4, the V gene TRBV4-1; D might be TRBD1 (6 bases). The germline V gene has CDR1 MGHRA and CDR2 YSYEKL. The CDR3 sequence is 18 residues long. The ends were cut back, 1 base at V and 8 bases at J, with 23 bases in the middle. The CDR3 spells CASSQVSLRPVTGEKLFF. Written as DNA, the CDR3 is TGCGCCAGCAGCCAAGTGTCGCTCAGGCCGGTAACAGGGGAAAAACTGTTTTTT.

The gene calls are TRBV6-1 and TRBJ1-4, with 9 bases aligning to TRBD1. The germline gives CDR1 MNHNS, CDR2 SASEGT. The CDR3 is made up of 12 amino acids. Trimming at V came to 9 bases and at J to 8 bases, leaving 4 bases not matched to a gene. CDR3 amino acids: CASTGGYEKLFF. CDR3 DNA: TGTGCCAGTACAGGGGGCTACGAAAAACTGTTTTTT.

The chain combines TRBV9 with TRBJ1-6; TRBD1 agrees at 7 bases. Per germline, CDR1 SGDLS and CDR2 YYNGEE. This CDR3 spans 15 amino acids. After removal of 0 bases from V and 6 bases from J, the junction contained 3 bases not matched to a gene. CDR3 bases: TGTGCCAGCAGCGTAGGACAGGGTTCTAATTCACCCCTCCACTTT. The encoded protein is CASSVGQGSNSPLHF.

This sequence joins TRBV28 and TRBJ2-2, with TRBD2 identical over 7 bases. V lost 6 bases and J lost 5; bases outside the gene matches: 9. The CDR3 extends over 15 amino acids. The V gene's germline CDR1 is MDHEN and CDR2 SYDVKM. Written as DNA, the CDR3 is TGTGCCAGCAGCCGCCGACTAGCTGGGACCGGGGAGCTGTTTTTT. It encodes CASSRRLAGTGELFF.

This clone turned up a few times. The J gene is TRBJ1-2, the V gene TRBV27, with a tentative D call TRBD1 (5 bases). The V and J ends lost 10 bases and 7 bases respectively, with 22 bases between them. Germline CDR1 reads MNHEY; CDR2 reads SMNVEV (reference sequence). This CDR3 spans 14 amino acids. The CDR3 region has the DNA TGTGCCACCGCATTAGGGGCCGCGGATAGTGGCTACACCTTC. This encodes CATALGAADSGYTF.

The chain combines TRBV28 with TRBJ1-1; TRBD1 agrees at 9 bases. Germline trimming cut 6 bases from V and 2 bases from J; bases unmatched to any gene: 13. This CDR3 has 17 amino acids. Germline loops: CDR1 MDHEN, CDR2 SYDVKM. The CDR3 bases are TGTGCCAGCAGAATGCCGGGACAGGGAGGGCTTAACACTGAAGCTTTCTTT. Translated: CASRMPGQGGLNTEAFF.

About this clone itself: Its ends do not fully match the called genes, so a read error is possible. This rearrangement joins TRBV28 to TRBJ2-5, with 9 bases fitting TRBD2. The CDR3 extends over 16 amino acids. Looked up from germline, CDR1 is MDHEN and CDR2 is SYDVKM. The CDR3: CASSLLAGDLGQTQYF. CDR3 bases: TGTGCCAGCAGCTTATTAGCGGGAGATCTAGGTCAGACCCAGTACTTC.

This clone was observed a handful of times. The V and J genes are TRBV25-1 and TRBJ2-1, with 9 bases that match TRBD1. V lost 2 bases and J lost 15; bases outside the gene matches: 5. Germline values: CDR1 MGHDK, CDR2 SYGVNS. The CDR3 length is 12 residues. The CDR3, as DNA: TGTGCCAGCAGTGAAAGGGACAGGGTGCCGTTCTTC. Translating it yields CASSERDRVPFF.

This rearrangement joins TRBV6-1 to TRBJ2-2; TRBD1 matches at 7 bases. J was trimmed by 6 bases and V by 2 bases; bases with no gene match: 6. The CDR3 runs to 15 residues. In germline, CDR1 is MNHNS, CDR2 SASEGT. The CDR3 protein is CASSERQGEAGELFF. CDR3 coding DNA: TGTGCCAGCAGTGAAAGACAGGGTGAGGCCGGGGAGCTGTTTTTT.

By proportion, this clone is medium-sized. The rearrangement links TRBV6-4 to TRBJ2-1; 7 bases agree with TRBD2. The CDR3 sequence is 18 residues long. Trimming took 0 bases from V and 8 from J; bases not matched to a gene: 16. Germline-derived CDR1 and CDR2 are MRHNA and SNTAGT. The CDR3 protein is CASSDSSYSGGSVDEQFF. The CDR3 DNA follows: TGTGCCAGCAGTGACTCGTCTTATTCCGGCGGGAGTGTCGATGAGCAGTTCTTC.

The chain combines TRBV5-1 with TRBJ2-7; 8 nucleotides line up with TRBD1. The CDR3 is made up of 14 amino acids. V was pared by 0 bases and J by 6 bases, with 5 bases of the junction left unmatched. Germline CDR1 SGHRS, CDR2 YFSETQ. CDR3 sequence reads: CASSLEGRGREQYF. CDR3 sequence (DNA): TGCGCCAGCAGCTTGGAGGGCAGGGGGCGCGAGCAGTACTTC.

In this sample, this clone turned up once. This chain joins TRBV15 and TRBJ2-5; 10 bases match TRBD2. CDR1 and CDR2 (germline): LNHNV, YYDKDF (reference sequence). The CDR3 length is 19 residues. Trimming took 4 bases from V and 4 from J; bases not matched to a gene: 18. CDR3 coding DNA: TGTGCCACCAGCACTAGAGCGGGGGGCTTGAGACTAGCGGGAGAGACCCAGTACTTC. It codes for CATSTRAGGLRLAGETQYF.

The genes are TRBV27 and TRBJ2-7, with 7 positions matching TRBD1. The J segment lost 4 bases and the V segment lost 1 base, leaving 10 bases of the junction unmatched. The CDR3 extends over 16 amino acids. Germline CDR1 MNHEY, CDR2 SMNVEV (reference sequence). CDR3 in DNA: TGTGCCAGCAGTTTATATGCGACAGGGTCTCCTTACGAGCAGTACTTC. Translation: CASSLYATGSPYEQYF.

There are a few counts of this clone. The same CDR3 can be traced to other DNA sequences in this sample. The chain joins TRBV19 to TRBJ1-1, with a weak D call TRBD1 (5 bases). Germline V gene lookup returns CDR1 LNHDA and CDR2 SQIVND (reference sequence). With 4 bases removed from V and 4 bases from J, the gap between germline ends came to 10 bases. This CDR3 spans 13 amino acids. Here the CDR3 DNA reads TGTGCCAGTAGTAAGGGGAGGGCCACTGAAGCTTTCTTT. This codes for CASSKGRATEAFF.

The V gene is TRBV7-9, the J gene TRBJ2-1, with 8 bases that match TRBD2. V lost 1 base and J lost 5; bases outside the gene matches: 4. The germline V gene encodes CDR1 SEHNR and CDR2 FQNEAQ (reference sequence). The CDR3 is 15 residues long. The CDR3 protein is CASSLVSGGHNEQFF. Here the CDR3 DNA reads TGTGCCAGCAGCTTAGTAAGCGGGGGCCACAATGAGCAGTTCTTC.

This chain uses TRBV5-1 with TRBJ1-4; no reliable D call. Germline V gene data show CDR1 as SGHRS and CDR2 as YFSETQ. V lost 4 bases to trimming and J lost 8 bases, with 21 bases between them. The CDR3 loop spans 16 amino acids. The CDR3 is CASSAGLGGTSEKLFF. The DNA of the CDR3 is TGCGCCAGCAGCGCCGGTCTAGGTGGTACTTCGGAAAAACTGTTTTTT.